Below are 13 T cell receptor beta chains sequenced from a single sample in a study of blood T cell repertoires in COVID-19. Repertoires were generated with immunoSEQ multiplex PCR, while TCRdb's copy carries only in-frame clones and drops some. The repertoire holds about 220,000 clones, with 82% as singletons. The sample taken for sequencing was peripheral blood. Receptors originate from an elderly woman with acute or convalescent COVID-19.

The chain joins TRBV27 to TRBJ1-2; a possible D gene is TRBD1 (6 bases). This CDR3 comprises 15 residues. The germline gives CDR1 MNHEY, CDR2 SMNVEV (reference sequence). V lost 5 bases to trimming and J lost 4 bases, with 17 bases between them. The CDR3 protein is CASSPAAGTIYGYTF. Here the CDR3 DNA reads TGTGCCAGCAGTCCGGCGGCCGGGACAATCTATGGCTACACCTTC.

The gene calls are TRBV6-6 and TRBJ2-7; a possible D gene is TRBD2 (5 bases). CDR3 length equals 14 residues. The ends were cut back, 6 bases at V and 3 bases at J, with 15 bases in the middle. Germline CDR1 and CDR2: MNHNY and SVGAGI (reference sequence). Here the CDR3 reads CASRAPGGLYEQYF. In DNA, the CDR3 is TGTGCCAGCAGAGCGCCCGGAGGACTCTACGAGCAGTACTTC.

This chain connects TRBV19 to TRBJ1-2; 7 bases fit TRBD1. The CDR3 is 14 amino acids. Trimming at V came to 4 bases and at J to 4 bases, leaving 6 bases not matched to a gene. Per germline, CDR1 LNHDA and CDR2 SQIVND (reference sequence). The DNA for the CDR3 is TGTGCCAGTAGTACTGGACAGGTTCCCTATGGCTACACCTTC. Translating it yields CASSTGQVPYGYTF. Based on the CDR3 plus reference TRBV19 and TRBJ1-2, the full variable domain is DGGITQSPKYLFRKEGQNVTLSCEQNLNHDAMYWYRQDPGQGLRLIYYSQIVNDFQKGDIAEGYSVSREKKESFPLTVTSAQKNPTAFYLCASSTGQVPYGYTFGSGTRLTVV.

V usage is TRBV20-1 and J usage is TRBJ2-5, with TRBD2 as a possible D gene (5 bases). This CDR3 spans 10 amino acids. V lost 4 bases and J lost 5, with 5 bases in between. Germline V gene lookup returns CDR1 DFQATT and CDR2 SNEGSKA (reference sequence). CDR3 sequence (DNA): TGCAGTGCTACGGGGGAGACCCAGTACTTC. It is translated as CSATGETQYF.

In its sample, this clone was seen once. This chain connects TRBV6-6 to TRBJ1-2; D uncertain. The CDR3 has 12 amino acids. The V end lost 6 bases, the J end lost 6 bases, and 11 bases lay between the germline ends. The germline V gene encodes CDR1 MNHNY and CDR2 SVGAGI (reference sequence). Written as DNA, the CDR3 is TGTGCCAGCAGCCCCGAGGTTCATGGCTACACCTTC. Translating it yields CASSPEVHGYTF.

This chain joins TRBV7-8 and TRBJ1-5; D gene ambiguous. The CDR3 is 13 residues long. Germline-derived CDR1 and CDR2 are SGHVS and FQNEAQ. V lost 0 bases to trimming and J lost 6 bases, with 6 bases between them. CDR3 residues: CASSLAGAQPQHF. CDR3 DNA: TGTGCCAGCAGCTTAGCGGGAGCTCAGCCCCAGCATTTT. Filled out from reference TRBV7-8 and TRBJ1-5, the complete variable domain reads GAGVSQSPRYKVAKRGQDVALRCDPISGHVSLFWYQQALGQGPEFLTYFQNEAQLDKSGLPSDRFFAERPEGSVSTLKIQRTQQEDSAVYLCASSLAGAQPQHFGDGTRLSIL.

This sequence joins TRBV10-3 and TRBJ2-7; the match to TRBD1 covers 7 bases. Germline trimming cut 5 bases from V and 1 base from J; bases unmatched to any gene: 5. CDR3 length: 14 residues. CDR1 and CDR2 from the germline V gene are ENHRY and SYGVKD. The CDR3 nucleotides read TGTGCCATCAGTTCCCCGGACAGGTCCTACGAGCAGTACTTC. Translating gives CAISSPDRSYEQYF.

The J gene is TRBJ1-2, the V gene TRBV28, with a weak D call TRBD1 (5 bases). Looked up from germline, CDR1 is MDHEN and CDR2 is SYDVKM. This CDR3 has 14 amino acids. The V gene lost 3 bases and the J gene lost 0 bases, with 8 bases spanning the gap. The CDR3 DNA sequence: TGTGCCAGCAGTTTCAGGGTTCCTAACTATGGCTACACCTTC. Residues: CASSFRVPNYGYTF.

The genes are TRBV6-5 and TRBJ1-5, with D uncertain. Between the trimmed V and J ends, which lost 2 bases and 6 bases, there was a span of 11 bases. The germline CDR1 and CDR2 sequences are MNHEY and SVGAGI. This CDR3 region has 14 residues. The CDR3 DNA reads TGTGCCAGCAGTTACCTCATTGGGAGTCAGCCCCAGCATTTT. This gives the protein CASSYLIGSQPQHF.

This chain uses TRBV7-2 with TRBJ1-2; D is unclear. The CDR3 runs to 13 residues. CDR1 is SGHTA, CDR2 FQGNSA, per germline. Trimming cost V 1 base and J 3 bases, with 6 bases left between them. CDR3 sequence (DNA): TGTGCCAGCAGCTTAGACACAGACTATGGCTACACCTTC. Protein sequence: CASSLDTDYGYTF. Using reference TRBV7-2 and TRBJ1-2 for the parts outside the CDR3, the full variable domain is GAGVSQSPSNKVTEKGKDVELRCDPISGHTALYWYRQSLGQGLEFLIYFQGNSAPDKSGLPSDRFSAERTGGSVSTLTIQRTQQEDSAVYLCASSLDTDYGYTFGSGTRLTVV.

This clone was counted only a few times. V is TRBV18 and J is TRBJ1-2; maybe TRBD1 (6 bases). The length of the CDR3 is 13 residues. V dropped 10 bases and J dropped 13 bases, with 25 bases sitting between them. Germline CDR1 KGHSH, CDR2 LQKENI. The CDR3 DNA reads as TGTGCCACCACAGGGCAGGACCTTTATGTTTCCACCTTC. Amino acid sequence: CATTGQDLYVSTF.

This clone was counted a few times. The chain couples TRBV30 to TRBJ2-1; maybe TRBD2 (6 bases). V was clipped by 4 bases and J by 12 bases, with 22 bases between them. The CDR3 runs to 14 residues. Germline CDR1 is GTSNPN and CDR2 is SVGIG (reference sequence). This chain's CDR3 is CAWNVGGPGVLQFF. The CDR3 DNA follows: TGTGCCTGGAACGTGGGAGGACCGGGGGTTTTGCAGTTCTTC.

The chain carries TRBV3-1 (or the pseudogene TRBV3-2) and TRBJ2-7; weak D call: TRBD2 (6 bases). Trimming took off 3 bases at V and 5 bases at J, with 14 bases between the two ends. There are 14 residues in the CDR3. Germline assignment: CDR1 LGHDT and CDR2 YNNKEL (reference sequence). The CDR3 DNA sequence: TGTGCCAGCAGCCAGCGGGATGGTCGGAACGAGCAGTACTTC. Translation: CASSQRDGRNEQYF.